The 27 T cell receptor beta chains listed next were all sequenced from one sample in a study of shared clonotypes between healthy human individuals. Data came from immunoSEQ multiplex PCR; TCRdb stores just in-frame clones and leaves some out. The sample yields over a million clones, about 98.5% seen once. Sample: naive CD4+ T cells sorted from blood. Noted subset: CD45RA+ positively selected. Every receptor here comes from a man aged 25 to 40 in good health.

The chain couples TRBV29-1 to TRBJ2-1; D might be TRBD2 (5 bases). Trimming left V 6 bases short and J 6 bases short, with 15 bases between. Germline V CDR1 and CDR2: SQVTM, ANQGSEA. This CDR3 region has 13 residues. This CDR3 reads CSVDLGRGNEQFF. CDR3 nucleotides: TGCAGCGTCGATCTTGGACGGGGCAATGAGCAGTTCTTC.

The chain uses TRBV9 and TRBJ1-2, with 9 bases that match TRBD1. Looked up from germline, CDR1 is SGDLS and CDR2 is YYNGEE. The length of the CDR3 is 15 residues. The trim removed 3 bases at V and 0 bases at J, leaving 3 bases unmatched. Here the CDR3 reads CASSDGTGTNYGYTF. The CDR3 region has the DNA TGTGCCAGCAGCGATGGGACAGGGACTAACTATGGCTACACCTTC.

The J gene is TRBJ1-2, the V gene TRBV19; the match to TRBD1 covers 10 bases. CDR1 LNHDA and CDR2 SQIVND come from the germline V gene (reference sequence). V was clipped by 8 bases and J by 6 bases; unmatched bases: 3. The CDR3 loop spans 12 amino acids. The DNA of the CDR3 is TGTGCCAGTGGCGGGACAGGGGATGGCTACACCTTC. This gives the protein CASGGTGDGYTF.

The J gene is TRBJ2-1, the V gene TRBV6-6; D remains ambiguous. Germline V gene lookup returns CDR1 MNHNY and CDR2 SVGAGI (reference sequence). Trimming left V 7 bases short and J 0 bases short, with 10 bases between. The CDR3 runs to 14 residues. This chain's CDR3 is CASTRSSSYNEQFF. CDR3 nucleotides: TGTGCCAGCACACGGAGCAGCTCCTACAATGAGCAGTTCTTC.

This clone has just one count. The sample contains more than one DNA sequence encoding this CDR3. The V gene is TRBV5-1, the J gene TRBJ2-1; 11 bases map to TRBD2. The CDR3 is 15 amino acids. V shed 2 bases and J 7 bases; nucleotides not matched to a gene: 5. Germline V CDR1 and CDR2: SGHRS, YFSETQ. The CDR3 sequence is CASSLLAGVGNEQFF. The CDR3 DNA is TGCGCCAGCAGCTTACTAGCGGGAGTTGGGAATGAGCAGTTCTTC.

This sequence joins TRBV7-2 and TRBJ1-3, with D unclear. The CDR3 has 15 amino acids. V dropped 1 base and J dropped 0 bases, with 7 bases sitting between them. The germline CDR1 and CDR2 sequences are SGHTA and FQGNSA. As DNA, the CDR3 is TGTGCCAGCAGCTTAGACGCGGGCTCTGGAAACACCATATATTTT. It encodes CASSLDAGSGNTIYF.

The chain employs TRBV7-9 and TRBJ2-7; TRBD1 or TRBD2 may be the D gene (5 bases each). V was trimmed by 3 bases and J by 1 base, leaving 13 bases between them. CDR1 and CDR2 (germline): SEHNR, FQNEAQ (reference sequence). The length of the CDR3 is 15 residues. The CDR3, as DNA: TGTGCCAGCAGCTTGCGGTTGGGGGTGTCCTACGAGCAGTACTTC. Its translation is CASSLRLGVSYEQYF.

The chain couples TRBV7-9 to TRBJ2-1; D not certain. Trimming left V 2 bases short and J 8 bases short, with 13 bases between. The CDR3 is made up of 14 amino acids. The V gene's germline CDR1 is SEHNR and CDR2 FQNEAQ (reference sequence). The CDR3 nucleotides read TGTGCCAGCAGCTTAACAGCCCGTGTGGATGAGCAGTTCTTC. Protein sequence: CASSLTARVDEQFF. The entire variable domain, with the rest obtained from reference TRBV7-9 and TRBJ2-1, is as follows: DTGVSQNPRHKITKRGQNVTFRCDPISEHNRLYWYRQTLGQGPEFLTYFQNEAQLEKSRLLSDRFSAERPKGSFSTLEIQRTEQGDSAMYLCASSLTARVDEQFFGPGTRLTVL.

As to this clone: The sample contains more than one DNA sequence encoding this CDR3. The chain combines TRBV9 with TRBJ2-7; TRBD2 matches at 12 bases. The germline CDR1 and CDR2 sequences are SGDLS and YYNGEE. J was trimmed by 3 bases and V by 0 bases; bases with no gene match: 1. The CDR3 length is 15 residues. Written as DNA, the CDR3 is TGTGCCAGCAGCGTAGGGACTAGCGGGGTCTACGAGCAGTACTTC. This sequence encodes CASSVGTSGVYEQYF.

The genes are TRBV7-9 and TRBJ2-7, with D unresolved. The CDR3 contains 15 residues. V lost 1 base to trimming and J lost 2 bases, with 12 bases between them. Germline V gene data show CDR1 as SEHNR and CDR2 as FQNEAQ (reference sequence). The CDR3 sequence: CASSLEAVSTYEQYF. CDR3 DNA: TGTGCCAGCAGCTTAGAGGCAGTTTCCACCTACGAGCAGTACTTC. The complete variable domain, with remaining parts taken from reference TRBV7-9 and TRBJ2-7, reads DTGVSQNPRHKITKRGQNVTFRCDPISEHNRLYWYRQTLGQGPEFLTYFQNEAQLEKSRLLSDRFSAERPKGSFSTLEIQRTEQGDSAMYLCASSLEAVSTYEQYFGPGTRLTVT.

V usage is TRBV7-9 and J usage is TRBJ1-1; 9 positions match TRBD1. This CDR3 has 14 residues. Unmatched junction bases numbered 3, after V lost 5 bases and J lost 2 bases. Germline CDR1 is SEHNR and CDR2 is FQNEAQ (reference sequence). The CDR3 reads CASSIQGANTEAFF. As DNA, the CDR3 is TGTGCCAGCAGCATACAGGGGGCAAACACTGAAGCTTTCTTT.

The V and J genes are TRBV7-6 and TRBJ2-1; no reliable D call. From germline, CDR1 is SGHVS and CDR2 FNYEAQ. Deletions cut 1 base from V and 4 bases from J, with 11 bases between. This CDR3 region has 15 residues. The CDR3 region is CASSLGHSAYNEQFF. The CDR3 DNA reads TGTGCCAGCAGCTTAGGACATTCCGCTTACAATGAGCAGTTCTTC.

The chain employs TRBV6-5 and TRBJ2-2; D not resolved. The V and J ends lost 6 bases and 9 bases respectively, with 11 bases between them. Germline V CDR1 and CDR2: MNHEY, SVGAGI. The CDR3 spans 12 residues. CDR3 coding DNA: TGTGCCAGCAGCTTTAACCCCCGGGAGCTGTTTTTT. Translation gives CASSFNPRELFF.

The V and J genes are TRBV5-8 and TRBJ2-2, with TRBD2 matching over 11 bases. The CDR3 is 15 amino acids. Per germline, CDR1 SGHTS and CDR2 YDEGEE. Trimming removed 4 bases from V and 4 bases from J; junction bases left unmatched: 3. The CDR3 region is CASSLSGRGTGELFF. CDR3 nucleotide sequence: TGTGCCAGCAGCCTTAGCGGGAGGGGCACCGGGGAGCTGTTTTTT.

This clone was counted a single time. The rearrangement links TRBV5-1 to TRBJ2-2; D remains unclear. The V and J ends lost 3 bases and 0 bases respectively, with 9 bases between them. The V gene's germline CDR1 is SGHRS and CDR2 YFSETQ. This CDR3 comprises 15 residues. The CDR3 sequence: CASSWFPANTGELFF. In DNA, the CDR3 is TGCGCCAGCAGCTGGTTCCCCGCGAACACCGGGGAGCTGTTTTTT.

The chain couples TRBV5-5 to TRBJ1-1; D unclear. The CDR3 runs to 15 residues. Germline V lookup: CDR1 SGHKS, CDR2 YYEKEE (reference sequence). Trimming pared 0 bases from V and 5 bases from J, leaving 14 bases between. The CDR3, as DNA: TGTGCCAGCAGCTTGGCGGGCGCCCCGTGGACTGAAGCTTTCTTT. Residues: CASSLAGAPWTEAFF.

The rearrangement links TRBV15 to TRBJ1-5, with 7 positions matching TRBD1. V lost 0 bases, J lost 4 bases, and 12 bases stayed unmatched. Per germline, CDR1 LNHNV and CDR2 YYDKDF (reference sequence). This CDR3 contains 18 residues. The CDR3 is CATSRDTPLTGYNQPQHF. The CDR3 DNA follows: TGTGCCACCAGCAGAGATACCCCATTGACAGGGTATAATCAGCCCCAGCATTTT.

Of note for this clone: The same CDR3 is also encoded by other DNA sequences in this sample. CDR3 protein: CAISERENTEAFF. The CDR3 region has the DNA TGTGCCATCAGTGAGAGGGAGAACACTGAAGCTTTCTTT. The rearrangement links TRBV10-3 to TRBJ1-1; no definite D call. The germline V gene encodes CDR1 ENHRY and CDR2 SYGVKD. V was cut by 2 bases and J by 1 base, with 5 bases left in between. There are 13 residues in the CDR3.

This chain links TRBV18 with TRBJ2-5; 14 bases line up with TRBD2. The germline gives CDR1 KGHSH, CDR2 LQKENI. CDR3 length: 16 amino acids. The ends lost 3 bases at V and 2 bases at J; junction bases unmatched: 2. The CDR3 DNA reads TGTGCCAGCTCACCGGGACTAGCGGGGGCTCAAGAGACCCAGTACTTC. It encodes CASSPGLAGAQETQYF.

This sequence joins TRBV28 and TRBJ1-2; 8 nucleotides align to TRBD1. V shed 2 bases, J shed 8 bases, and the junction held 4 bases outside the gene matches. The CDR3 is 13 residues long. Per germline, CDR1 MDHEN and CDR2 SYDVKM. The CDR3: CASSLPGGMGYTF. The DNA for the CDR3 is TGTGCCAGCAGTTTACCAGGGGGCATGGGCTACACCTTC.

A single count supports this clone. The chain is built from TRBV7-2 and TRBJ1-5; D is ambiguous. Germline V gives CDR1 SGHTA, CDR2 FQGNSA. V was clipped by 4 bases and J by 5 bases, with 12 bases between them. The CDR3 has 14 residues. This CDR3 reads CASSSRRDYQPQHF. CDR3 DNA sequence: TGTGCCAGCAGCTCAAGACGGGATTATCAGCCCCAGCATTTT.

The CDR3 here is CASSQASATGELFF. DNA for the CDR3: TGTGCCAGCAGCCAGGCTAGCGCAACCGGGGAGCTGTTTTTT. The rearrangement links TRBV7-3 to TRBJ2-2, with D tentatively TRBD2 (6 bases). The CDR3 totals 14 residues. CDR1 is SGHTA, CDR2 FQGTGA, per germline. V lost 5 bases to trimming and J lost 5 bases, with 12 bases between them.

V usage is TRBV9 and J usage is TRBJ2-2, with D uncertain. CDR1 and CDR2 from the germline V gene are SGDLS and YYNGEE. Between the trimmed V and J ends, which lost 0 bases and 3 bases, there was a span of 9 bases. The CDR3 totals 15 residues. The CDR3 protein is CASSVVAPDTGELFF. The CDR3 bases are TGTGCCAGCAGCGTAGTGGCCCCGGACACCGGGGAGCTGTTTTTT.

This sequence joins TRBV5-6 and TRBJ2-7, with D perhaps matching TRBD2 (6 bases). CDR1 is SGHDT, CDR2 YYEEEE, per germline. This CDR3 has 14 amino acids. Trimming shortened V by 2 bases and J by 2 bases, and 11 bases separated the two germline ends. The CDR3, as DNA: TGTGCCAGCAGCTTCGAGGGAGGTCCCTACGAGCAGTACTTC. Its translation: CASSFEGGPYEQYF. The variable domain in full, with the rest retrieved from reference TRBV5-6 and TRBJ2-7, is DAGVTQSPTHLIKTRGQQVTLRCSPKSGHDTVSWYQQALGQGPQFIFQYYEEEERQRGNFPDRFSGHQFPNYSSELNVNALLLGDSALYLCASSFEGGPYEQYFGPGTRLTVT.

The V gene is TRBV5-3, the J gene TRBJ2-5; no clear D. TRBV5-3 is designated an ORF whose function remains uncertain. The V gene lost 4 bases and the J gene lost 5 bases, with 9 bases spanning the gap. The CDR3 runs 12 residues. The CDR3 spells CARSPTGETQYF. The CDR3 coding sequence is TGTGCCAGAAGCCCGACCGGGGAGACCCAGTACTTC.

The J gene is TRBJ1-1, the V gene TRBV20-1; D call uncertain. The CDR3 is 11 residues long. V was cut by 3 bases and J by 6 bases, with 8 bases left in between. Germline CDR1 is DFQATT and CDR2 is SNEGSKA (reference sequence). Written as DNA, the CDR3 is TGCAGTGCTAGTTCACTGCCTGAAGCTTTCTTT. Translating gives CSASSLPEAFF.

This chain uses TRBV5-1 with TRBJ2-6, with TRBD1 matching over 8 bases. Germline values: CDR1 SGHRS, CDR2 YFSETQ. CDR3 length: 13 residues. The V gene end was trimmed by 4 bases and the J gene end by 12 bases; junction bases not matched to a gene: 6. CDR3 protein: CASSVTGTGVLTF. CDR3 DNA: TGCGCCAGCAGCGTAACCGGGACAGGCGTCCTGACTTTC.